This T cell receptor beta chain was obtained from a study of blood T cell repertoires in COVID-19. Turning to the study itself: Acute-phase and convalescent COVID-19 samples originated in the United States, Italy and Spain.

The CDR3 has 17 residues. The germline gives CDR1 SNHLY, CDR2 FYNNEI. J gave up 1 base and V 3 bases, and 9 bases lay outside the gene matches. As processed by the authors: Reference gene primer amplification yielded estimated nucleated cell counts. The table came from immunoSEQ multiplex PCR; TCRdb's copy has only in-frame clones and leaves some out. That table supplies the V and J calls and clone size; D and trimming were determined from the DNA. This table has 45,000 to 55,000 clones, around 86% appearing once. The TCR comes from a human donor in a cohort sampled during active COVID-19. Sequencing used peripheral blood. The rearrangement uses TRBV2 and TRBJ1-3, with 7 positions matching TRBD1. The CDR3 bases are TGTGCCAGCAGTGAGTGGGACAGTACAGGATCTGGAAACACCATATATTTT. Translated, it gives CASSEWDSTGSGNTIYF.